This T cell receptor (beta chain) was observed in a study of OX40 agonist ivuxolimab in advanced cancers. Study-wide background: Patients in the trial were receiving intravenous ivuxolimab every 2 weeks, at doses of 0.01 to 10 mg/kg.

Here immunoSEQ multiplex PCR was the method, and the copy in TCRdb shows in-frame clones only, minus some. The repertoire holds roughly 29,000 clones, 80% to 95% seen once, with about a tenth in the top ten. Patients who had autoimmune disease history or got systemic immunosuppression were left out. Study-level findings and limits: Blood T cells, both CD4+ and CD8+, expanded clonally by week 6 at 0.1 to 3.0 mg/kg.

CDR1 and CDR2 from the germline V gene are SGDLS and YYNGEE. V was trimmed by 0 bases and J by 8 bases, leaving 14 bases between them. CDR3 length equals 14 residues. Notes on this clone: The antigen is not known.

The V gene is TRBV9, the J gene TRBJ1-2, with D tentatively TRBD1 (5 bases). The TCR was taken from an adult with an advanced solid tumor such as melanoma, head and neck, liver or kidney cancer. The input for sequencing was CD4+ or CD8+ T cells sorted from blood, taken in a trial of the OX40 agonist ivuxolimab. CDR3 DNA sequence: TGTGCCAGCAGCGTAGGGGAGGGGCACGACGGCTACACCTTC. This translates into CASSVGEGHDGYTF.